The 8 T cell receptor beta chains below all came from one sample that was sequenced in a study of T-cell memory formation after mild COVID-19. TCRdb ran MiXCR on the 5' RACE reads and lists one entry per CDR3 protein. This sample has around 510,000 distinct CDR3 sequences, with about 22% found just once. Input material: PBMCs or a T cell subset sorted from them (not recorded which). The receptors were gathered from an adult woman who had mild COVID-19 (a few samples of this study predate the infection). Cell type and time point are not known.

The chain is built from TRBV20-1 and TRBJ2-2, with D perhaps given as TRBD1 or TRBD2 (5 bases each). V was clipped by 6 bases and J by 3 bases, with 14 bases between them. Germline values: CDR1 DFQATT, CDR2 SNEGSKA (reference sequence). The CDR3 length is 14 residues. DNA for the CDR3: TGCAGTGCCCGGGACGGGCGATACACCGGGGAGCTGTTTTTT. Translation: CSARDGRYTGELFF.

This clonotype was picked up a small number of times. The V and J genes are TRBV9 and TRBJ1-2; no reliable D call. CDR1 is SGDLS and CDR2 is YYNGEE in the germline V gene. Between the trimmed V and J ends, which lost 4 bases and 6 bases, there was a span of 22 bases. The CDR3 extends over 16 amino acids. CDR3 residues: CASSPIAAGDFDGYTF. In DNA, the CDR3 is TGTGCCAGCAGCCCTATAGCCGCCGGAGATTTCGATGGCTACACCTTC.

This chain uses TRBV30 with TRBJ2-2; weak D call: TRBD2 (5 bases). The CDR3 loop spans 17 amino acids. Germline CDR1 GTSNPN, CDR2 SVGIG (reference sequence). Trimming cost V 3 bases and J 2 bases, with 19 bases left between them. CDR3 sequence: CAWSLDRTSPNTGELFF. As DNA, the CDR3 is TGTGCCTGGAGCCTCGATCGGACTTCTCCTAACACCGGGGAGCTGTTTTTT.

With respect to this clonotype: A junction boundary mismatches the germline segment, possibly from a read error. V is TRBV7-9 and J is TRBJ2-7; D gene unclear. Germline CDR1 reads SEHNR; CDR2 reads FQNEAQ (reference sequence). CDR3 length: 14 amino acids. The CDR3 sequence: CATSFSGWGNEQYF. The CDR3 bases are TGTGCCACCAGCTTTTCGGGTTGGGGAAACGAGCAGTACTTC.

The chain links TRBV7-2 to TRBJ2-7; D gene unclear. V gave up 0 bases and J gave up 2 bases, with 11 bases separating them. Germline-derived CDR1 and CDR2 are SGHTA and FQGNSA. This CDR3 has 15 amino acids. The CDR3 sequence: CASSLAGSRPYEQYF. In DNA, the CDR3 is TGTGCCAGCAGCTTAGCGGGAAGCAGACCCTACGAGCAGTACTTC.

The genes are TRBV6-5 and TRBJ2-7, with TRBD1 matching 9 bases. Germline V CDR1 and CDR2: MNHEY, SVGAGI. There are 15 residues in the CDR3. The trim removed 4 bases at V and 4 bases at J, leaving 8 bases unmatched. DNA of the CDR3: TGTGCCAGCAGTTCAACGGGACAGGGTTGGTACGAGCAGTACTTC. Translation gives CASSSTGQGWYEQYF.

This clonotype was detected a few times. The chain combines TRBV29-1 with TRBJ1-2; possible D gene TRBD1, 6 bases. CDR1 is SQVTM and CDR2 is ANQGSEA in the germline V gene. V was clipped by 4 bases and J by 5 bases, with 11 bases between them. The CDR3 consists of 12 residues. This chain's CDR3 is CSVGVGQYGYTF. CDR3 nucleotide sequence: TGCAGCGTTGGAGTTGGACAGTATGGCTACACCTTC.

This clonotype turned up a few times. This sequence joins TRBV10-3 and TRBJ2-3; TRBD1 matches at 7 bases. Germline CDR1 ENHRY, CDR2 SYGVKD. The junction had 7 bases not matched to a gene; V was cut back by 7 bases and J by 0 bases. CDR3 length equals 15 residues. CDR3 sequence reads: CAITQGDKSTDTQYF. The CDR3 bases are TGTGCCATCACCCAGGGGGACAAGAGCACAGATACGCAGTATTTT.